The 20 T cell receptor beta chains given below trace back to one sample, sequenced in a study of Ad26.COV2.S vaccination and SARS-CoV-2 variants. Sequencing used immunoSEQ multiplex PCR; TCRdb keeps in-frame clones, though not all of them. This sample has some 350,000 clones; under 95% occur once, and the top ten carry 3% to 5%. The material was peripheral blood, obtained after recovery from COVID-19. The receptors stem from a human donor who had recovered from COVID-19.

The chain carries TRBV7-6 and TRBJ2-5; the D gene is possibly TRBD2 (5 bases). The germline V gene has CDR1 SGHVS and CDR2 FNYEAQ. This CDR3 region has 15 residues. V was pared by 1 base and J by 5 bases, with 14 bases between. The CDR3 is CASSLVRGLGETQYF. CDR3 nucleotide sequence: TGTGCCAGCAGCTTAGTAAGAGGGCTCGGGGAGACCCAGTACTTC.

CDR3 sequence (DNA): TGTGCCAGCAGTTACACTCCGGGGGTAGGCAATGAGCAGTTCTTC. Its protein is CASSYTPGVGNEQFF. The chain recombines TRBV6-5 with TRBJ2-1; TRBD2 is a possible D gene (6 bases). The germline CDR1 and CDR2 sequences are MNHEY and SVGAGI. Trimming took off 2 bases at V and 6 bases at J, with 14 bases between the two ends. The CDR3 is 15 amino acids.

This clone occurred once. V gene TRBV5-1 combines with J gene TRBJ2-5; 12 positions match TRBD2. V gave up 1 base and J gave up 5 bases; unmatched junction bases: 6. Germline V gene data show CDR1 as SGHRS and CDR2 as YFSETQ. CDR3 length: 16 residues. The DNA of the CDR3 is TGCGCCAGCAGCTTGTCGACTAGCGGGGGAGTTGAGACCCAGTACTTC. Its protein product is CASSLSTSGGVETQYF.

The chain uses TRBV7-2 and TRBJ2-3; TRBD2 agrees at 8 bases. J lost 1 base, V lost 6 bases, and 9 bases had no gene match. Germline CDR1 reads SGHTA; CDR2 reads FQGNSA. The CDR3 loop spans 16 amino acids. This chain's CDR3 is CASSFGGAPGTDTQYF. The CDR3, as DNA: TGTGCCAGCAGTTTCGGGGGGGCCCCTGGCACAGATACGCAGTATTTT.

The chain combines TRBV3-1 (or the pseudogene TRBV3-2) with TRBJ2-5, with TRBD2 matching over 13 bases. The CDR3 spans 16 residues. CDR1 and CDR2 from the germline V gene are LGHDT and YNNKEL (reference sequence). V gave up 2 bases and J gave up 5 bases; unmatched junction bases: 5. The CDR3 is CASSQRLAGGAETQYF. The CDR3 DNA reads as TGTGCCAGCAGCCAACGACTAGCGGGGGGCGCCGAGACCCAGTACTTC.

The chain joins TRBV5-6 to TRBJ2-2; 7 bases map to TRBD1. The length of the CDR3 is 14 residues. The germline V gene has CDR1 SGHDT and CDR2 YYEEEE. After removal of 4 bases from V and 3 bases from J, the junction contained 3 bases not matched to a gene. In DNA form, the CDR3 reads TGTGCCAGCAGCCCGGGGACAGACACCGGGGAGCTGTTTTTT. Translation gives CASSPGTDTGELFF.

Here the CDR3 reads CASSLGLTVQETQYF. CDR3 DNA: TGTGCCAGCAGTTTAGGACTAACTGTTCAAGAGACCCAGTACTTC. The chain carries TRBV6-2 or TRBV6-3 and TRBJ2-5; the D gene is possibly TRBD2 (6 bases). V lost 4 bases to trimming and J lost 2 bases, with 14 bases between them. The CDR3 is 15 residues long. Germline V lookup: CDR1 MNHEY, CDR2 SVGEGT.

This clone has only one observation. This sequence joins TRBV2 and TRBJ2-1; TRBD2 matches 13 bases. CDR3 length equals 15 residues. The germline CDR1 and CDR2 sequences are SNHLY and FYNNEI. V gave up 6 bases and J gave up 9 bases; unmatched junction bases: 8. The CDR3 spells CASRILAGGPFEQFF. In DNA, the CDR3 is TGTGCCAGCAGGATACTAGCGGGGGGGCCCTTTGAGCAGTTCTTC.

Regarding this clone: Additional DNA sequences in this sample encode the identical CDR3. The chain links TRBV12-3 or TRBV12-4 to TRBJ1-5; D perhaps matches TRBD1 (5 bases). This CDR3 comprises 12 residues. The ends were cut back, 3 bases at V and 7 bases at J, with 7 bases in the middle. Here the CDR3 reads CASSLGGQPQHF. CDR3 sequence (DNA): TGTGCCAGCAGTTTGGGGGGGCAGCCCCAGCATTTT.

This clone showed up just once. The CDR3 is CASSQPTYTGELFF. CDR3 nucleotides: TGCGCCAGCAGCCAACCCACCTACACCGGGGAGCTGTTTTTT. The chain joins TRBV4-1 to TRBJ2-2; D not resolved. This CDR3 comprises 14 residues. Germline CDR1 reads MGHRA; CDR2 reads YSYEKL. V was clipped by 2 bases and J by 3 bases, with 7 bases between them.

The rearrangement links TRBV6-2 or TRBV6-3 to TRBJ1-1, with D tentatively TRBD1 (6 bases). CDR3 length: 18 amino acids. Germline V gene sequence: CDR1 MNHEY, CDR2 SVGEGT. Trimming pared 5 bases from V and 0 bases from J, leaving 22 bases between. The DNA for the CDR3 is TGTGCCAGCAGTCTGCCTCTGAGCAAGGGGGTAATGAACACTGAAGCTTTCTTT. Its protein is CASSLPLSKGVMNTEAFF.

In this sample, this clone turned up once. This chain links TRBV25-1 with TRBJ1-3; D is possibly TRBD1 (6 bases). Germline V gene sequence: CDR1 MGHDK, CDR2 SYGVNS. The V end was cut by 5 bases, the J end by 0 bases, with 17 bases between. There are 17 residues in the CDR3. The CDR3 DNA sequence: TGTGCCAGCAGTAGGGCAGGGGAGGGAAGCTCTGGAAACACCATATATTTT. Residues: CASSRAGEGSSGNTIYF. The whole variable domain, filled in from reference TRBV25-1 and TRBJ1-3, reads EADIYQTPRYLVIGTGKKITLECSQTMGHDKMYWYQQDPGMELHLIHYSYGVNSTEKGDLSSESTVSRIRTEHFPLTLESARPSHTSQYLCASSRAGEGSSGNTIYFGEGSWLTVV.

The chain uses TRBV27 and TRBJ1-1; perhaps TRBD1 as D (6 bases). V dropped 6 bases and J dropped 1 base, with 12 bases sitting between them. Germline lookup yields CDR1 MNHEY and CDR2 SMNVEV (reference sequence). This CDR3 is 14 amino acids long. CDR3 region: CASSFRDTNTEAFF. The CDR3 nucleotides read TGTGCCAGCAGCTTCCGGGACACGAACACTGAAGCTTTCTTT.

The chain carries TRBV4-1 and TRBJ1-2, with D maybe TRBD1 (5 bases). This CDR3 comprises 15 residues. The ends were cut back, 0 bases at V and 4 bases at J, with 12 bases in the middle. Germline V gene data show CDR1 as MGHRA and CDR2 as YSYEKL. The CDR3 DNA is TGCGCCAGCAGCCAAGAAGTAAGGGGAGTCTATGGCTACACCTTC. Translation: CASSQEVRGVYGYTF.

J is TRBJ2-2 and V is TRBV6-4; D may be TRBD1 or TRBD2 (5 bases each). V lost 4 bases to trimming and J lost 5 bases, with 14 bases between them. Per germline, CDR1 MRHNA and CDR2 SNTAGT. CDR3 size: 15 residues. Written as DNA, the CDR3 is TGTGCCAGCAGTGCTTCCGGGACCTCTACCGGGGAGCTGTTTTTT. It is translated as CASSASGTSTGELFF.

V usage is TRBV7-8 and J usage is TRBJ1-2, with 8 nucleotides matching TRBD1. Germline CDR1 and CDR2: SGHVS and FQNEAQ. The CDR3 runs to 17 residues. J lost 1 base, V lost 5 bases, and 12 bases had no gene match. The chain's CDR3 is CASSLGQGHSINYGYTF. The CDR3 nucleotides are TGTGCCAGCAGCCTAGGACAGGGTCACAGTATTAACTATGGCTACACCTTC. The full variable domain, its missing parts supplied by reference TRBV7-8 and TRBJ1-2, is GAGVSQSPRYKVAKRGQDVALRCDPISGHVSLFWYQQALGQGPEFLTYFQNEAQLDKSGLPSDRFFAERPEGSVSTLKIQRTQQEDSAVYLCASSLGQGHSINYGYTFGSGTRLTVV.

This sequence joins TRBV15 and TRBJ2-7; D is uncertain. The CDR3 extends over 14 amino acids. V dropped 4 bases and J dropped 1 base, with 11 bases sitting between them. The germline gives CDR1 LNHNV, CDR2 YYDKDF (reference sequence). This chain's CDR3 is CATSTGVDSYEQYF. DNA for the CDR3: TGTGCCACCAGCACTGGGGTCGATTCCTACGAGCAGTACTTC.

This rearrangement joins TRBV9 to TRBJ1-1; 7 bases line up with TRBD1. Germline V CDR1 and CDR2: SGDLS, YYNGEE. The CDR3 length is 14 residues. With 4 bases clipped from V and 5 bases from J, the junction kept 8 bases outside the gene matches. CDR3 bases: TGTGCCAGCAGCCCATCAGGGGGAGGGACTGAAGCTTTCTTT. Translated: CASSPSGGGTEAFF.

The genes are TRBV7-2 and TRBJ1-2; TRBD1 might be the D (5 bases). The germline CDR1 and CDR2 sequences are SGHTA and FQGNSA. The CDR3 is made up of 13 amino acids. V was cut by 6 bases and J by 8 bases, with 16 bases left in between. The CDR3 nucleotides are TGTGCCAGCAGTTCCGGGACGGCGGTCGGCTACACCTTC. Its translation: CASSSGTAVGYTF.

This sequence joins TRBV13 and TRBJ1-2; D might be TRBD1 (6 bases). The V gene lost 2 bases and the J gene lost 5 bases, with 15 bases spanning the gap. The CDR3 totals 15 residues. Germline V lookup: CDR1 PRHDT, CDR2 FYEKMQ (reference sequence). Here the CDR3 DNA reads TGTGCCAGCAGCTTAACCCAGGGGCCTGGATATGGCTACACCTTC. Translated: CASSLTQGPGYGYTF.